There are a few counts of the clone carrying this TCR beta chain. Looked up from germline, CDR1 is MDHEN and CDR2 is SYDVKM. The CDR3 runs 15 residues. The V and J ends lost 3 bases and 5 bases, in that order; junction bases with no gene match: 7. In the study's own analysis: Counts of nucleated cells, estimated from reference gene primer amplification, were obtained. Produced via immunoSEQ multiplex PCR; TCRdb's table is partial and in-frame only. D and trimming were read from the DNA, whereas the V and J calls and clone size are those reported in that table. Among some 95,000 clones, about three quarters were seen once, and the ten largest hold about 7%. This record belongs to a study of blood T cell repertoires in COVID-19.

V gene TRBV28 combines with J gene TRBJ1-1, with 9 bases matching TRBD1. The sample comprised peripheral blood. The sequence was collected from a man in his sixties or seventies with acute or convalescent COVID-19. The CDR3 loop reads CASSFLGQGGTEAFF. The CDR3 DNA reads TGTGCCAGCAGTTTCTTGGGACAGGGAGGTACTGAAGCTTTCTTT.